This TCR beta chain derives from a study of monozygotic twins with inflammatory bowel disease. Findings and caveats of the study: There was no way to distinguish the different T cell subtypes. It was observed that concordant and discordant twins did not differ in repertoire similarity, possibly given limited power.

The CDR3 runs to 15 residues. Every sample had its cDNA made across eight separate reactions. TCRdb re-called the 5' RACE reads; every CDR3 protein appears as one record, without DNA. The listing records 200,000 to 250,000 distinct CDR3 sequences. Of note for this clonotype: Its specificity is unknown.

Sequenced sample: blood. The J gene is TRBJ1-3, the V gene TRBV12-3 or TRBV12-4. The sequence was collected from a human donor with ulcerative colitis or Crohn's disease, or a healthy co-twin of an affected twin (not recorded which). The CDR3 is CASSPGLRAGNTIYF.